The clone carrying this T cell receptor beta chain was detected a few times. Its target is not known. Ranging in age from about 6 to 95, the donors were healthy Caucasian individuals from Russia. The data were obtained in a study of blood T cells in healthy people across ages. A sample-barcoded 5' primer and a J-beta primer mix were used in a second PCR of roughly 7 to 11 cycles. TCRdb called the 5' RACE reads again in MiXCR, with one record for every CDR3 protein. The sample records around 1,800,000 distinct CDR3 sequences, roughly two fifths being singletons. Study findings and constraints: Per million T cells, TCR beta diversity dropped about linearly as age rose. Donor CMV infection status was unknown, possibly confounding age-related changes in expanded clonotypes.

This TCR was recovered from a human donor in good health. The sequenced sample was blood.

CDR3 sequence (DNA): TGCAGTGCCTCCGAAGGGACTAGCTCCTACGAGCAGTACTTC. It specifies CSASEGTSSYEQYF. The chain carries TRBV20-1 and TRBJ2-7; 8 bases line up with TRBD2. V lost 6 bases and J lost 0; bases outside the gene matches: 7. The V gene's germline CDR1 is DFQATT and CDR2 SNEGSKA (reference sequence). This CDR3 spans 14 amino acids.